In its sample, the clone carrying this T cell receptor beta chain was seen once. The treatment: preoperative locoregional IRX-2 cytokine immunotherapy. Preoperative locoregional IRX-2 cytokine immunotherapy was tested in the phase Ib source study. The data are from a study of preoperative IRX-2 immunotherapy in early breast cancer. Germline values: CDR1 SGHNT, CDR2 YENEEA. The CDR3 is 15 residues long. Deletions cut 5 bases from V and 0 bases from J, with 14 bases between. TCRdb's table, derived via immunoSEQ multiplex PCR, lists solely in-frame clones and lacks some. This table holds around 500 clones, approximately 80% found once.

The source was tumor tissue, collected after IRX-2 immunotherapy. This sequence originates from a human donor with breast cancer. V is TRBV11-3 and J is TRBJ2-7, with a possible D match to TRBD2 (6 bases). CDR3 residues: CASSLYGTLSYEQYF. In nucleotides, the CDR3 is TGTGCCAGCAGCCTCTACGGGACTCTCTCCTACGAGCAGTACTTC.